One sample yielded the 28 T cell receptor beta chains listed below, sequenced in a study of cytomegalovirus exposure and HLA in healthy donors. PCR employed 60 Vbeta and 13 Jbeta primers. Assay used: immunoSEQ multiplex PCR; TCRdb lists only in-frame clones, some missing. The sample yields roughly 120,000 clones, 60% to 85% seen once. What was sequenced was PBMCs. These receptors were collected from a middle-aged man in good health and CMV-seronegative.

CDR3 sequence (DNA): TGTGCCAGCAGTTTCCTAAGACAGGGCCTTATGTACTTC. Amino acid sequence: CASSFLRQGLMYF. The rearrangement links TRBV28 to TRBJ2-4; TRBD1 matches 7 bases. The CDR3 runs to 13 residues. V shed 3 bases, J shed 15 bases, and the junction held 11 bases outside the gene matches. Germline loops: CDR1 MDHEN, CDR2 SYDVKM.

The rearrangement links TRBV19 to TRBJ1-1; a weak D match, TRBD1 (5 bases). The V gene's germline CDR1 is LNHDA and CDR2 SQIVND (reference sequence). Trimming pared 1 base from V and 3 bases from J, leaving 15 bases between. The CDR3 sequence is 16 residues long. CDR3 coding DNA: TGTGCCAGTAGTATAGGCCAGGGAATTGACGACACTGAAGCTTTCTTT. Protein product: CASSIGQGIDDTEAFF.

The V and J genes are TRBV6-5 and TRBJ2-1; TRBD1 agrees at 9 bases. The CDR3 consists of 16 residues. J gave up 7 bases and V 0 bases, and 7 bases lay outside the gene matches. CDR1 is MNHEY, CDR2 SVGAGI, per germline. CDR3 protein: CASSYSDWTGANEQFF. In DNA form, the CDR3 reads TGTGCCAGCAGTTACTCCGACTGGACAGGGGCGAATGAGCAGTTCTTC.

The chain employs TRBV15 and TRBJ2-7, with 8 bases lining up with TRBD1. There are 19 residues in the CDR3. Germline V gene sequence: CDR1 LNHNV, CDR2 YYDKDF (reference sequence). After removal of 0 bases from V and 2 bases from J, the junction contained 15 bases not matched to a gene. This CDR3 reads CATSRDLAGGWIVPYEQYV. The CDR3 region has the DNA TGTGCCACCAGCAGAGATCTGGCAGGGGGCTGGATAGTCCCCTACGAGCAGTACGTC.

The rearrangement links TRBV4-3 to TRBJ1-4, with D possibly being TRBD1 (6 bases). This CDR3 is 18 amino acids long. The germline CDR1 and CDR2 sequences are LGHNA and YSLEER. V shed 4 bases and J shed 4 bases, with 22 bases lying between them. The CDR3, as DNA: TGCGCCAGCAGCCGAGCGGGGGGTTTACAGGGCCTTAATGAAAAACTGTTTTTT. It encodes CASSRAGGLQGLNEKLFF.

On this clone itself: The sample contains more than one DNA sequence encoding this CDR3. The gene calls are TRBV4-2 and TRBJ1-2; no reliable D call. Per germline, CDR1 LGHNA and CDR2 YNFKEQ. The length of the CDR3 is 14 residues. V lost 4 bases and J lost 4, with 13 bases in between. Here the CDR3 reads CASSPQAGSYGYTF. The CDR3 nucleotides are TGTGCCAGCAGCCCTCAGGCGGGAAGCTATGGCTACACCTTC.

The rearrangement links TRBV6-5 to TRBJ1-1; D gene ambiguous. Trimming left V 4 bases short and J 7 bases short, with 13 bases between. This CDR3 has 13 amino acids. Germline assignment: CDR1 MNHEY and CDR2 SVGAGI. The CDR3, as DNA: TGTGCCAGCAGTTCCCCCCCACTACGTGAAGCTTTCTTT. Protein sequence: CASSSPPLREAFF.

This chain links TRBV7-6 with TRBJ2-5; the D gene is possibly TRBD2 (6 bases). The CDR3 extends over 16 amino acids. Germline V gene data show CDR1 as SGHVS and CDR2 as FNYEAQ. Between the trimmed V and J ends, which lost 3 bases and 5 bases, there was a span of 19 bases. CDR3 loop: CASSFQTTSGGETQYF. The DNA for the CDR3 is TGTGCCAGCAGCTTTCAGACGACTAGTGGGGGGGAGACCCAGTACTTC.

V and J are TRBV6-5 and TRBJ1-3; perhaps TRBD1 as D (5 bases). Germline CDR1 MNHEY, CDR2 SVGAGI. V was shortened by 0 bases and J by 0 bases, with 9 bases between the two germline ends. The CDR3 loop spans 16 amino acids. The CDR3 region has the DNA TGTGCCAGCAGTTACTCCAAAGGGGTCTCTGGAAACACCATATATTTT. It codes for CASSYSKGVSGNTIYF.

The rearrangement links TRBV7-2 to TRBJ2-7; 12 nucleotides align to TRBD2. The CDR3 is 16 residues long. V was pared by 5 bases and J by 2 bases, with 7 bases of the junction left unmatched. The germline V gene has CDR1 SGHTA and CDR2 FQGNSA. The CDR3 DNA reads as TGTGCCAGCAGCGTCACTAGCGGGGGGCTTACCTACGAGCAGTACTTC. As protein: CASSVTSGGLTYEQYF.

The V call is TRBV6-5, the J call TRBJ1-1, with D hard to call. CDR1 is MNHEY, CDR2 SVGAGI, per germline. V was pared by 6 bases and J by 4 bases, with 12 bases between. This CDR3 spans 13 amino acids. The CDR3 spells CASSPVGGTEAFF. The CDR3 DNA follows: TGTGCCAGCAGCCCAGTGGGAGGCACTGAAGCTTTCTTT.

The chain uses TRBV11-3 and TRBJ2-5; TRBD2 agrees at 13 bases. The CDR3 contains 16 residues. The V gene end was trimmed by 5 bases and the J gene end by 1 base; junction bases not matched to a gene: 4. Germline V gives CDR1 SGHNT, CDR2 YENEEA. CDR3 sequence reads: CASSPGLAGSQETQYF. The DNA of the CDR3 is TGTGCCAGCAGCCCGGGACTAGCGGGGTCCCAAGAGACCCAGTACTTC.

The J gene is TRBJ2-1, the V gene TRBV5-6; perhaps TRBD1 as D (5 bases). CDR1 is SGHDT and CDR2 is YYEEEE in the germline V gene. V was cut by 0 bases and J by 6 bases, with 13 bases left in between. The CDR3 has 15 residues. CDR3 nucleotide sequence: TGTGCCAGCAGCTTGGGTCAGGGTTCGTTCAATGAGCAGTTCTTC. Amino acids: CASSLGQGSFNEQFF.

The chain links TRBV4-2 to TRBJ2-5, with D perhaps matching TRBD1 (6 bases). The J call may be mistaken, given a closer DNA end match to TRBJ2-7. Per the germline V gene, CDR1 is LGHNA and CDR2 is YNFKEQ. The CDR3 is 15 amino acids. CDR3 sequence (DNA): TGTGCCAGCAGCCAAGATATCGGGACAAACTACGAGCAGTACTTC. Its translation: CASSQDIGTNYEQYF.

This chain connects TRBV7-8 to TRBJ2-3, with 9 bases fitting TRBD2. Germline lookup yields CDR1 SGHVS and CDR2 FQNEAQ. CDR3 length: 15 residues. J gave up 5 bases and V 5 bases, and 8 bases lay outside the gene matches. In nucleotides, the CDR3 is TGTGCCAGCAGCCCCAGAGGGCGGGGGGGAGATACGCAGTATTTT. Protein product: CASSPRGRGGDTQYF.

The chain uses TRBV7-9 and TRBJ1-1, with D unresolved. This CDR3 spans 14 amino acids. Germline CDR1 SEHNR, CDR2 FQNEAQ (reference sequence). V was clipped by 5 bases and J by 1 base, with 11 bases between them. The CDR3 sequence is CASSLRSPNTEAFF. DNA of the CDR3: TGTGCCAGCAGCCTACGAAGTCCGAACACTGAAGCTTTCTTT.

V and J are TRBV4-3 and TRBJ2-3; tentative D call: TRBD2 (6 bases). The CDR3 extends over 15 amino acids. Germline-derived CDR1 and CDR2 are LGHNA and YSLEER. V gave up 3 bases and J gave up 2 bases, with 12 bases separating them. The chain's CDR3 is CASSHRGGVTDTQYF. DNA of the CDR3: TGCGCCAGCAGCCATAGGGGCGGGGTCACAGATACGCAGTATTTT.

This chain joins TRBV19 and TRBJ2-5; a possible D gene is TRBD1 (5 bases). Trimming left V 3 bases short and J 10 bases short, with 15 bases between. This CDR3 spans 13 amino acids. Germline V lookup: CDR1 LNHDA, CDR2 SQIVND (reference sequence). In nucleotides, the CDR3 is TGTGCCAGTAGTATGGGCAGGGCCGGAGTCCAGTACTTC. This encodes CASSMGRAGVQYF.

The rearrangement links TRBV5-1 to TRBJ2-1; 8 nucleotides line up with TRBD2. Germline values: CDR1 SGHRS, CDR2 YFSETQ. The CDR3 is 14 amino acids. Trimming took 3 bases from V and 6 from J; bases not matched to a gene: 5. Here the CDR3 DNA reads TGCGCCAGCAGCTACGGGGGGGCGGTCAATGAGCAGTTCTTC. This translates into CASSYGGAVNEQFF. Using reference TRBV5-1 and TRBJ2-1 for the parts outside the CDR3, the full variable domain is KAGVTQTPRYLIKTRGQQVTLSCSPISGHRSVSWYQQTPGQGLQFLFEYFSETQRNKGNFPGRFSGRQFSNSRSEMNVSTLELGDSALYLCASSYGGAVNEQFFGPGTRLTVL.

V and J are TRBV5-1 and TRBJ1-6; TRBD1 agrees at 11 bases. CDR1 is SGHRS and CDR2 is YFSETQ in the germline V gene. This CDR3 has 14 amino acids. V trimming: 2 bases; J trimming: 9 bases; junction bases outside the gene matches: 1. The CDR3 DNA is TGCGCCAGCAGCTTAGGACAGGGGGCTTCACCCCTCCACTTT. As protein: CASSLGQGASPLHF.

The chain uses TRBV4-1 and TRBJ2-7; D call uncertain. Per germline, CDR1 MGHRA and CDR2 YSYEKL. This CDR3 has 13 amino acids. V lost 4 bases to trimming and J lost 3 bases, with 10 bases between them. CDR3 amino acids: CASSPAGGYEQYV. Written as DNA, the CDR3 is TGCGCCAGCAGCCCAGCCGGCGGCTACGAGCAGTACGTC.

For this clone: One end of the junction does not line up with germline, which may come from a read error. The V call is TRBV7-9, the J call TRBJ1-2; a possible D gene is TRBD1 (6 bases). Looked up from germline, CDR1 is SEHNR and CDR2 is FQNEAQ (reference sequence). The CDR3 extends over 16 amino acids. The CDR3 reads CSSSLEARGTNYGYTF. The CDR3 nucleotides are TGTTCCAGCAGCTTGGAAGCCAGGGGAACTAACTATGGCTACACCTTC. Full variable domain (remainder filled in from reference TRBV7-9 and TRBJ1-2): DTGVSQNPRHKITKRGQNVTFRCDPISEHNRLYWYRQTLGQGPEFLTYFQNEAQLEKSRLLSDRFSAERPKGSFSTLEIQRTEQGDSAMYLCSSSLEARGTNYGYTFGSGTRLTVV.

This chain joins TRBV10-3 and TRBJ2-5, with 8 bases that match TRBD2. The J call could be wrong; TRBJ2-7 is a better fit for the DNA end. The length of the CDR3 is 23 residues. Germline CDR1 is ENHRY and CDR2 is SYGVKD. CDR3 DNA: TGTGCCATCAGTGAGCGATCCCGATGGGGGGACAACGCCGGGACTAGGAATTACTACGAGCAGTACTTC. It is translated as CAISERSRWGDNAGTRNYYEQYF.

The J gene is TRBJ2-2, the V gene TRBV10-2; TRBD1 aligns across 8 bases. Looked up from germline, CDR1 is WSHSY and CDR2 is SAAADI. The trim removed 8 bases at V and 3 bases at J, leaving 8 bases unmatched. The CDR3 totals 15 residues. The chain's CDR3 is CASRLVGQDTGELFF. The CDR3 nucleotides are TGCGCCAGCCGGTTGGTGGGACAGGACACCGGGGAGCTGTTTTTT.

This clone was observed a few times. The chain employs TRBV20-1 and TRBJ2-7, with D uncertain. CDR1 and CDR2 (germline): DFQATT, SNEGSKA (reference sequence). V lost 7 bases and J lost 6, with 10 bases in between. The CDR3 spans 10 residues. The CDR3 nucleotides are TGCAGTGTCGACGGAGCCGAGCAGTACTTC. Protein product: CSVDGAEQYF.

This chain links TRBV7-2 with TRBJ2-4, with D possibly TRBD1 on 5 matching bases. Germline V gene sequence: CDR1 SGHTA, CDR2 FQGNSA. CDR3 length: 11 residues. Deletions cut 4 bases from V and 16 bases from J, with 14 bases between. The CDR3, as DNA: TGTGCCAGCAGCTCCGGCAGGGTTTTCTACTTC. Translated, it gives CASSSGRVFYF.

The sample holds one count of this clone. The J gene is TRBJ2-3, the V gene TRBV4-1; D uncertain. Per the germline V gene, CDR1 is MGHRA and CDR2 is YSYEKL. There are 20 residues in the CDR3. The V end lost 4 bases, the J end lost 0 bases, and 26 bases lay between the germline ends. The CDR3 DNA sequence: TGCGCCAGCAGCCCCACCCTCCGGCGTGCAGGCGCTTTTAGCACAGATACGCAGTATTTT. Its protein is CASSPTLRRAGAFSTDTQYF.

In its sample, this clone was seen once. V and J are TRBV9 and TRBJ2-5; TRBD2 matches 11 bases. From germline, CDR1 is SGDLS and CDR2 YYNGEE. Losses at the gene ends were 4 bases for V and 4 bases for J; bases not matched to a gene: 3. This CDR3 has 14 residues. The CDR3: CASSPSGGPETQYF. CDR3 in DNA: TGTGCCAGCAGCCCTAGCGGGGGGCCAGAGACCCAGTACTTC.